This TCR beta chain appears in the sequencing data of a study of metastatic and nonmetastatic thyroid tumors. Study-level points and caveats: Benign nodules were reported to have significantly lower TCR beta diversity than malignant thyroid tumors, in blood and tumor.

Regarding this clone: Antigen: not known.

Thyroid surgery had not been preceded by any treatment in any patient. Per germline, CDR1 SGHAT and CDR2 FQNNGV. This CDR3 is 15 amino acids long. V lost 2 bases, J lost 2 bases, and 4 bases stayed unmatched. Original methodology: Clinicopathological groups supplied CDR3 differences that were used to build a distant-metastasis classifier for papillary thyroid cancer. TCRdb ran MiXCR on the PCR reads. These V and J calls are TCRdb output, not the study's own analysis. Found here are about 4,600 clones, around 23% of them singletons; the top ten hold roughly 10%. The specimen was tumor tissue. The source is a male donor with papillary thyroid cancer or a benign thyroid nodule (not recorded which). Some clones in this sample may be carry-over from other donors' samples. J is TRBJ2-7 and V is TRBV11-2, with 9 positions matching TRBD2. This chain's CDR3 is CASSLRGRVTYEQYF. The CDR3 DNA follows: TGTGCCAGCAGCTTACGCGGGAGGGTAACCTACGAGCAGTACTTC.